The clone carrying this T cell receptor (beta chain) showed up just once. What it binds is not known. This entry belongs to a study of T cell responses to AZD1222 COVID-19 vaccine. Trimming at V came to 6 bases and at J to 1 base, leaving 7 bases not matched to a gene. The CDR3 runs to 16 residues. The germline CDR1 and CDR2 sequences are MNHNY and SVGAGI (reference sequence). Assay used: immunoSEQ multiplex PCR; TCRdb lists only in-frame clones, some missing. The sample yields some 100,000 clones, approximately 88% seen once. Overall study results and limits: Most donors were white British and more were female, and clonal diversity was possibly underestimated. Compared with day 0, the breadth and depth of the Spike-specific TCR repertoire rose significantly after two doses of AZD1222.

The chain uses TRBV6-6 and TRBJ2-2; 8 bases align to TRBD1. Here the sequenced sample was peripheral blood, taken on day 0 of AZD1222 vaccination. The TCR was taken from an adult in good health. The CDR3 DNA follows: TGTGCCAGCAGGGCGCCCGGGACAGGGAACACCGGGGAGCTGTTTTTT. It specifies CASRAPGTGNTGELFF.